This entry describes one TCR beta chain. This entry comes from a study of T cell responses to AZD1222 COVID-19 vaccine. With 7 bases clipped from V and 6 bases from J, the junction kept 15 bases outside the gene matches. The CDR3 sequence is 15 residues long. Germline V gene lookup returns CDR1 MDHEN and CDR2 SYDVKM. The data were produced by immunoSEQ multiplex PCR, yet TCRdb's version contains in-frame clones alone and is incomplete. The sample has 190,000 or so clones; approximately 90% are singletons. This specimen was peripheral blood, taken 28 days after the second AZD1222 dose. This chain uses TRBV28 with TRBJ2-7; 7 positions agree with TRBD1. The sequence derives from an adult who received the AZD1222 COVID-19 vaccine. The CDR3 bases are TGTGCCAGCAATAAAGGGGGCGCAAGATCTGGCGAGCAGTACTTC. It specifies CASNKGGARSGEQYF.